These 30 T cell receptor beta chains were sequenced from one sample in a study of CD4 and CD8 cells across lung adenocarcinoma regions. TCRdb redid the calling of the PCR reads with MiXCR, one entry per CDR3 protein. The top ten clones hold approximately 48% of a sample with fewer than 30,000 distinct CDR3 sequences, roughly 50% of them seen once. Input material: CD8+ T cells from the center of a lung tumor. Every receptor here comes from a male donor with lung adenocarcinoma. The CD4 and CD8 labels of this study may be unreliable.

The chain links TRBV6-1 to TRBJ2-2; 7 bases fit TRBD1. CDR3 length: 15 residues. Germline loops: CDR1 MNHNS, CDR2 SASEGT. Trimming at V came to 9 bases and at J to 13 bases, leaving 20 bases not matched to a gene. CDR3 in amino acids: CARSGRAVGTDTLFF. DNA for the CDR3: TGTGCCAGGAGCGGCCGGGCTGTGGGGACAGATACGCTGTTTTTT.

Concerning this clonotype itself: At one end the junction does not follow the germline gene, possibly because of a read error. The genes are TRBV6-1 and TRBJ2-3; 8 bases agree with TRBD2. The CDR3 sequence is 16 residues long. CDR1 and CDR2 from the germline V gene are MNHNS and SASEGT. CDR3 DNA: TGTGCCTGCGGGGGGAGGGGGGGGAGGGCCACAGAGACGCAGTATTTC. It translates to CACGGRGGRATETQYF.

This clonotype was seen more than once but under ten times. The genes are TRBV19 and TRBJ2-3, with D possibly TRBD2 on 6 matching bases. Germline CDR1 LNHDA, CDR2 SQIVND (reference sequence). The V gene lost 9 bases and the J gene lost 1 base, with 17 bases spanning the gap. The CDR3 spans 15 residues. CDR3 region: CASTRGMGGTDTQYF. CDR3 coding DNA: TGTGCCAGCACCCGGGGGATGGGGGGCACAGATACGCAGTATTTT.

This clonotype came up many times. The DNA for the CDR3 is TGTGCCAGCAGTTACGAGGGATTCCAGTACCAAGAGACCCAGTACTTC. Translated, it gives CASSYEGFQYQETQYF. The chain is built from TRBV6-6 and TRBJ2-5; maybe TRBD2 (5 bases). The ends were cut back, 2 bases at V and 0 bases at J, with 13 bases in the middle. The germline gives CDR1 MNHNY, CDR2 SVGAGI (reference sequence). There are 16 residues in the CDR3.

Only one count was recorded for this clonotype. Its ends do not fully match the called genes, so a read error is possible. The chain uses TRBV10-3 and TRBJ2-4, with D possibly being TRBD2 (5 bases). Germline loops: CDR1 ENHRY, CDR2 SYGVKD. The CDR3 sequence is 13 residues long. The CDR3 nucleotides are TGTGCCTCGGGTGTGGGAGCCAAAAATATGCAGTATTTC. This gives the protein CASGVGAKNMQYF.

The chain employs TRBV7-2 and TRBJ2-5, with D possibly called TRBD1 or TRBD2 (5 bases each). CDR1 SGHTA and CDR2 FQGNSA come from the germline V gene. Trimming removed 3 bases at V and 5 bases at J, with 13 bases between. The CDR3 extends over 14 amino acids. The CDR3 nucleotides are TGTGCCAGCAGCTTGACCCCTTGGGGGGAGACCCAGTACTTC. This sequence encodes CASSLTPWGETQYF.

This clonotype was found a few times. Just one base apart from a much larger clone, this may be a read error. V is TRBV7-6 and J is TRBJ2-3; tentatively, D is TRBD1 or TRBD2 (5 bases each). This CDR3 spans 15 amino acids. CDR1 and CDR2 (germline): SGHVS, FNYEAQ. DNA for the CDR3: TGTGCCAACAGCTACGACGGGACCCCCACAGATACGCAGTATTTT. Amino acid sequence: CANSYDGTPTDTQYF. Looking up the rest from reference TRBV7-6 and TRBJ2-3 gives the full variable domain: GAGVSQSPRYKVTKRGQDVALRCDPISGHVSLYWYRQALGQGPEFLTYFNYEAQQDKSGLPNDRFSAERPEGSISTLTIQRTEQRDSAMYRCANSYDGTPTDTQYFGPGTRLTVL.

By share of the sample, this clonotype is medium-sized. CDR3 in DNA: TGTGCCAGCAAGCAACTACTAAGCACAGATACGCAGTATTTT. This translates into CASKQLLSTDTQYF. The chain links TRBV6-1 to TRBJ2-3; D is unresolved. Looked up from germline, CDR1 is MNHNS and CDR2 is SASEGT. CDR3 length: 14 residues. V gave up 7 bases and J gave up 0 bases, with 11 bases separating them.

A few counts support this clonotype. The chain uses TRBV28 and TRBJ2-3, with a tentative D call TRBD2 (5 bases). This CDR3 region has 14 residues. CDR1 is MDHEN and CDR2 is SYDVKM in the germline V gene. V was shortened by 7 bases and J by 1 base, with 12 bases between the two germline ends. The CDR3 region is CASTPEDGTDTQYF. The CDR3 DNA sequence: TGTGCCAGCACCCCGGAGGACGGCACAGATACGCAGTATTTT.

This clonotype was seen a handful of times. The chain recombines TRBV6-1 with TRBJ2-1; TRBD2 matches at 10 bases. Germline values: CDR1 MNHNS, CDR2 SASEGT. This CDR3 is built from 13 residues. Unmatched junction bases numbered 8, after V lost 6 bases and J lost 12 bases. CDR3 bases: TGTGCCAGCAGGCCGACTAGCGGGTGGCTGCAGTTCTTC. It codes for CASRPTSGWLQFF.

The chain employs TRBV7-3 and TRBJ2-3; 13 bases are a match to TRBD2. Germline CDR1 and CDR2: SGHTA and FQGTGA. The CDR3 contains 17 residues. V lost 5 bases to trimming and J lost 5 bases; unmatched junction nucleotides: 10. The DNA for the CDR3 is TGTGCCAGCAGCCTCCGCCGACTAGCGGGAGGTTTAGATACGCAGTATTTT. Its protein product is CASSLRRLAGGLDTQYF.

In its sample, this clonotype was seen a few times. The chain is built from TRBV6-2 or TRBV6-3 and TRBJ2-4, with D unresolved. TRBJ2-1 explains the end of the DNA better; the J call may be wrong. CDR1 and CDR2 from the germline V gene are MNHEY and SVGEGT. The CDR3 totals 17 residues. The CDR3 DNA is TGTGCCAGCAGTTACCCCGCAACCATACAGAAGCAAGAGACCCAGTTCTTC. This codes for CASSYPATIQKQETQFF.

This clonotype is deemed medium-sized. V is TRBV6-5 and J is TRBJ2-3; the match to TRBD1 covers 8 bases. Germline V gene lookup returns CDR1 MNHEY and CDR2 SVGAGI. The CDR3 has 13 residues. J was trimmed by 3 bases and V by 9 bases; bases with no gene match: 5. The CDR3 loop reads CARGQDGTDTQYF. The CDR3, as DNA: TGTGCCAGGGGACAGGATGGGACAGATACGCAGTATTTT.

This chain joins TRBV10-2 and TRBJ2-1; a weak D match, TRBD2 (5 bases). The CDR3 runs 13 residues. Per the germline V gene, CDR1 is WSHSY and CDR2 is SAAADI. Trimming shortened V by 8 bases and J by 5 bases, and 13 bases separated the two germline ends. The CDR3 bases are TGCGCCAGCCATGATCGAGCGGACAATGAGCAGTTCTTC. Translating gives CASHDRADNEQFF.

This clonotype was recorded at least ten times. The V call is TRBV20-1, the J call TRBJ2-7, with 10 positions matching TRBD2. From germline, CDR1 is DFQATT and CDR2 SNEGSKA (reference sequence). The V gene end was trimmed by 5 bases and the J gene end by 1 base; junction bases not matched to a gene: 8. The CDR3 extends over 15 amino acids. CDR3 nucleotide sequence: TGCAGTGCTCAGCCTAGCGGGAGTTTTTCCTACGAGCAGTACTTC. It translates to CSAQPSGSFSYEQYF.

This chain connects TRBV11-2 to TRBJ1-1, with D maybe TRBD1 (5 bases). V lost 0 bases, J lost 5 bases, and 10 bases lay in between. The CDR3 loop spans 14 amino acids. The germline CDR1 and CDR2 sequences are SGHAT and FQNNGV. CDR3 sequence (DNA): TGTGCCAGCAGCTTAGATCAGGGTCGAACTGAAGCTTTCTTT. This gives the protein CASSLDQGRTEAFF.

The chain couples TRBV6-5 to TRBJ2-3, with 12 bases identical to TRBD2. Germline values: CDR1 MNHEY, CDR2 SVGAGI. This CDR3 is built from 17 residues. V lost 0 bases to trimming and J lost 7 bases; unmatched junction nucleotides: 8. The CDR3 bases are TGTGCCAGCAGTTACTCAGGTGCCGGACTAGCGGGGAATACGCAGTATTTT. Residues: CASSYSGAGLAGNTQYF.

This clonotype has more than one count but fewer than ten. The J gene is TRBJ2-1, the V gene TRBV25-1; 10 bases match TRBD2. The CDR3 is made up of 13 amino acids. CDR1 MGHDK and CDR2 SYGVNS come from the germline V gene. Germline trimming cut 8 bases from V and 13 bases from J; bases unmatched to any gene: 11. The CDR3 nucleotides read TGTGCCAGCGGACTAGCGGTTGGAAACATTCAGTTCTTC. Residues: CASGLAVGNIQFF.

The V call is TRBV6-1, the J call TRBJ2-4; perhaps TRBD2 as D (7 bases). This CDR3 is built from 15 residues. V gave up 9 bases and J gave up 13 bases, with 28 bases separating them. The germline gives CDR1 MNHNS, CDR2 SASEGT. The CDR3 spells CARGGGSGDPETQYF. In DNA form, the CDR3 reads TGTGCCAGGGGGGGCGGGAGCGGAGACCCAGAGACGCAGTACTTC.

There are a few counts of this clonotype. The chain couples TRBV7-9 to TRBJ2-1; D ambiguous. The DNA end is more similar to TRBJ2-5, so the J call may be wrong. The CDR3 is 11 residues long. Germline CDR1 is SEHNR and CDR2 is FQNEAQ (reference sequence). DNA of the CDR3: TGTGCCAGCAGCTCACAAGAGACCCAGTACTTC. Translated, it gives CASSSQETQYF.

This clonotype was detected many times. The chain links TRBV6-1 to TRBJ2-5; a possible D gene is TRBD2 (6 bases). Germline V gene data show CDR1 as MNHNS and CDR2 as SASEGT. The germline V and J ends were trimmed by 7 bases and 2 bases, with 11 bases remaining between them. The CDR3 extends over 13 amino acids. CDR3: CASMRDLQETQYF. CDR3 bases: TGTGCCAGCATGAGGGACTTGCAAGAGACCCAGTACTTC.

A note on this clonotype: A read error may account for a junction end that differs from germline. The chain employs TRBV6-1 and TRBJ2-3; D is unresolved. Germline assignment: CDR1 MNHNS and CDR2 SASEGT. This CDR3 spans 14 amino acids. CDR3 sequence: CASSVAVGLDEQYF. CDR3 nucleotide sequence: TGTGCCAGCAGTGTGGCTGTGGGGTTAGATGAGCAGTACTTT.

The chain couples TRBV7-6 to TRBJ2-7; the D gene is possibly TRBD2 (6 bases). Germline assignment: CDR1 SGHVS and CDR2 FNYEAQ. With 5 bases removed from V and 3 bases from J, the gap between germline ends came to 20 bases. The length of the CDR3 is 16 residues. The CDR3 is CASSPSRRASFYEQYF. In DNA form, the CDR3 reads TGTGCCAGCAGCCCCAGCCGGAGGGCTAGCTTCTACGAGCAGTACTTC.

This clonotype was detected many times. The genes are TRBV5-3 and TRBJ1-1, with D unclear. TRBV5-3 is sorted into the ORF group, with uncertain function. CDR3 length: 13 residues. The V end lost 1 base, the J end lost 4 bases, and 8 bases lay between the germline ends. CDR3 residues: CARSLNRATEAFF. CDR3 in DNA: TGTGCCAGAAGCTTGAACCGGGCCACTGAAGCTTTCTTT.

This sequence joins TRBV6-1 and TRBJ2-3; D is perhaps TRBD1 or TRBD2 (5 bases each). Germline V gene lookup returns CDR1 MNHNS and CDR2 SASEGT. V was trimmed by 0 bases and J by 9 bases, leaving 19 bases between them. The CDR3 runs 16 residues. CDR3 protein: CASSEAGAGVEETQYF. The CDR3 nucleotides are TGTGCCAGCAGTGAAGCCGGGGCAGGTGTTGAGGAGACGCAGTATTTT.

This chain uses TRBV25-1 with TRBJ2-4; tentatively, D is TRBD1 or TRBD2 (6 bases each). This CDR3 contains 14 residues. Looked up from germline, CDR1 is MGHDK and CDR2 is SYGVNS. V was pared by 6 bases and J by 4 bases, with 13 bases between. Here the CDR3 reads CASSGGGRKNIQYF. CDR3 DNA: TGTGCCAGCAGCGGAGGGGGACGAAAAAACATTCAGTACTTC.

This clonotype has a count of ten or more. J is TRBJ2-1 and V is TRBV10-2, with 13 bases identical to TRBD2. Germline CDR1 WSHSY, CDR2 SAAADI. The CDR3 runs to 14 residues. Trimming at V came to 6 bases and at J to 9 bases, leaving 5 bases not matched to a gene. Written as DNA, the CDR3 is TGCGCCAGCAGCCGGACTAGCGGGAGTATTGAGCAGTTCTTC. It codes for CASSRTSGSIEQFF.

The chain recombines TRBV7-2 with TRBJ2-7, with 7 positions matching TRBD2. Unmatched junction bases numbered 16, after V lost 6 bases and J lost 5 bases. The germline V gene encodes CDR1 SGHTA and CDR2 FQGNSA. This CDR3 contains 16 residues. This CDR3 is CASSTGTGGSSDEQYF. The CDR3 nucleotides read TGTGCCAGCAGTACTGGGACCGGGGGGAGTTCCGACGAGCAGTACTTC.

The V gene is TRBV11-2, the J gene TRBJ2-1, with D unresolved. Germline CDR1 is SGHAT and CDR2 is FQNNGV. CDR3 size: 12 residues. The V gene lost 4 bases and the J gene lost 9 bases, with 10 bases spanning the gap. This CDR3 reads CASSSPPGEQFF. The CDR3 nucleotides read TGTGCCAGCAGCTCGCCCCCGGGTGAGCAGTTCTTC.

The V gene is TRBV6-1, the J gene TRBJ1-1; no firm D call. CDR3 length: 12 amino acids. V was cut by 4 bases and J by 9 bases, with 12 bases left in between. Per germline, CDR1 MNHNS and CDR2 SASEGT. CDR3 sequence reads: CASSVEGKKAFF. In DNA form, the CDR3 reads TGTGCCAGCAGTGTCGAGGGAAAAAAAGCTTTCTTT.